This T cell receptor (beta chain) was recorded in a study of T cell changes during pregnancy in multiple sclerosis. Sequencing was performed with immunoSEQ multiplex PCR; in TCRdb, only in-frame clones are kept and a portion is missing. The sample carries tens of thousands of clones, about 90% recorded once. Regarding this clone: An end of the junction does not agree with germline; a read error may underlie this.

This TCR derives from a female donor with multiple sclerosis, enrolled in a pregnancy study. This sample comprised peripheral blood, obtained in the second trimester of pregnancy.

CDR3 bases: TGTGCTAGCAGCTTAGGGGCTAGCGGGGGGGCAGCCTACAATGAGCAGTTCTTC. It codes for CASSLGASGGAAYNEQFF. V and J are TRBV7-7 and TRBJ2-1; 12 bases agree with TRBD2. This CDR3 spans 18 amino acids. Germline CDR1 SSHAT, CDR2 FNYEAQ (reference sequence).